This TCR beta chain is from a study of T cells in Graves' hyperthyroidism and ophthalmopathy. Study-level results: Most clonotypes expanded in thyroid above 0.001 were likewise present in blood. Ophthalmopathy was predicted by the model a median of approximately six months ahead of onset. Ophthalmopathy was distinguished from stable hyperthyroidism by 13 V-J signatures.

As to this clonotype: Its specificity is unknown.

V was trimmed by 0 bases and J by 5 bases, leaving 14 bases between them. The CDR3 is 15 amino acids. Germline V gene data show CDR1 as SGDLS and CDR2 as YYNGEE. TCR beta CDR3 region amplification was performed from RNA transcripts. The HTBI primer set was used in a first-round RT-PCR of the TCR CDR3. One entry per CDR3 protein, called by TCRdb with MiXCR from the multiplex PCR reads. The sample shows 500,000 to 600,000 distinct CDR3 sequences, approximately 49% of them seen only once. Each diagnosis was grounded in clinical symptoms, serum thyroxine and TRAb, thyroid ultrasound, and orbital computed tomography.

The chain joins TRBV9 to TRBJ1-1; D is unresolved. Source material: peripheral blood or thyroid tissue (not recorded which). The source of this sequence is an adult woman with Graves' disease, either hyperthyroidism or ophthalmopathy (not recorded which). CDR3 region: CASSVGIGPGTEAFF. The CDR3 coding sequence is TGTGCCAGCAGCGTAGGTATAGGGCCGGGGACTGAAGCTTTCTTT.